This TCR beta chain stems from a study of regulatory T cells in long-lasting Graves disease. HTBI primers from iRepertoire and Arm-PCR of CDR3 regions yielded the TCR beta libraries. TCRdb fed the multiplex PCR reads into MiXCR, producing one record per CDR3 protein. The top ten hold around 18% of the sample, which has 500,000 to 700,000 distinct CDR3 sequences, approximately 15% seen once. Noted time point: newly diagnosed GD, antithyroid drugs for less than 3 months. PBMC RNA was the source of the TCR library. In its sample, this clonotype was seen a few times. Germline CDR1 is ENHRY and CDR2 is SYGVKD. CDR3 length: 13 amino acids. V lost 4 bases, J lost 0 bases, and 7 bases lay in between. Separately, the same data were catalogued under a study of T cells in Graves' hyperthyroidism and ophthalmopathy.

This clonotype originated in a woman in her thirties with Graves disease. The input for sequencing was peripheral blood mononuclear cells (PBMCs), taken at new diagnosis, from a patient treated with antithyroid drugs. The chain couples TRBV10-3 to TRBJ2-7; D unclear. The CDR3 loop is CAISGPGSYEQYF. CDR3 sequence (DNA): TGTGCCATCAGTGGGCCCGGCTCCTACGAGCAGTACTTC.